This TCR beta chain was identified during a study of blood T cell repertoires in COVID-19. Across the whole study: COVID-19 samples from acute and convalescent phases originated in the United States, Italy and Spain. Sample material is recorded as cDNA or gDNA derived from T cells, B-cell-depleted T cells, or PBMCs.

Original analysis: Using reference gene primer amplification, nucleated cell counts were estimated. Method: immunoSEQ multiplex PCR; TCRdb's copy keeps in-frame clones and lacks some. That table furnishes V, J and clone size, whereas the DNA furnished D and trimming. The table includes roughly 76,000 clones, about four fifths detected once. V lost 3 bases and J 7 bases, leaving 9 bases between the germline ends. Germline V lookup: CDR1 LNHDA, CDR2 SQIVND (reference sequence). The CDR3 runs to 12 residues. This sequence joins TRBV19 and TRBJ1-2; possibly TRBD1 for D (6 bases). What was sequenced was peripheral blood. The receptor comes from a human donor in a cohort sampled during active COVID-19. CDR3 in DNA: TGTGCCAGTAGTATGGGGGCGCGTGGCTACACCTTC. Amino acids: CASSMGARGYTF. Combining the CDR3 with reference TRBV19 and TRBJ1-2 gives the whole variable domain DGGITQSPKYLFRKEGQNVTLSCEQNLNHDAMYWYRQDPGQGLRLIYYSQIVNDFQKGDIAEGYSVSREKKESFPLTVTSAQKNPTAFYLCASSMGARGYTFGSGTRLTVV.